The 15 T cell receptor beta chains given below trace back to one sample, sequenced in a study of shared clonotypes between healthy human individuals. The assay was immunoSEQ multiplex PCR, and TCRdb's table has in-frame clones only and misses some. Of 400,000 to 600,000 clones in the sample, 90% to 96% are singletons; the top ten hold nearly 0.065%. What was sequenced was naive CD4+ T cells sorted from blood. Documented subset: CD45RA+ positively selected. The receptors were sampled from a woman aged 30 to 39 in good health.

This chain joins TRBV6-1 and TRBJ1-4; D is perhaps TRBD1 (5 bases). With 7 bases removed from V and 8 bases from J, the gap between germline ends came to 20 bases. The germline V gene encodes CDR1 MNHNS and CDR2 SASEGT. This CDR3 is 15 amino acids long. CDR3 amino acids: CASIAFPGGREKLFF. CDR3 nucleotide sequence: TGTGCCAGCATCGCCTTTCCGGGGGGGAGGGAAAAACTGTTTTTT.

This chain connects TRBV6-1 to TRBJ1-1; D perhaps matches TRBD1 (5 bases). This CDR3 region has 15 residues. Germline V gene lookup returns CDR1 MNHNS and CDR2 SASEGT. The ends were cut back, 9 bases at V and 0 bases at J, with 17 bases in the middle. CDR3 bases: TGTGCCAGTAGCAAGGTGGGACCGATGAACACTGAAGCTTTCTTT. Its protein is CASSKVGPMNTEAFF.

The V gene is TRBV30, the J gene TRBJ2-1, with TRBD2 identical over 16 bases. V trimming: 3 bases; J trimming: 0 bases; junction bases outside the gene matches: 14. The germline CDR1 and CDR2 sequences are GTSNPN and SVGIG (reference sequence). The CDR3 loop spans 21 amino acids. The CDR3 loop reads CAWRSRPGLAGGPASYNEQFF. CDR3 bases: TGTGCCTGGAGGTCGCGACCGGGACTAGCGGGAGGGCCCGCCTCCTACAATGAGCAGTTCTTC.

V gene TRBV11-3 combines with J gene TRBJ2-7, with D perhaps matching TRBD1 or TRBD2 (5 bases each). The CDR3 length is 14 residues. The V end lost 4 bases, the J end lost 2 bases, and 12 bases lay between the germline ends. The germline CDR1 and CDR2 sequences are SGHNT and YENEEA. CDR3 sequence (DNA): TGTGCCAGCAGCTGGGGACCCCCGCCCTACGAGCAGTACTTC. It is translated as CASSWGPPPYEQYF.

V gene TRBV28 combines with J gene TRBJ1-2; D is unclear. Trimming cost V 2 bases and J 2 bases, with 6 bases left between them. The germline V gene encodes CDR1 MDHEN and CDR2 SYDVKM. The CDR3 length is 13 residues. The CDR3 DNA sequence: TGTGCCAGCAGTTTACTGATCAACTATGGCTACACCTTC. Its protein is CASSLLINYGYTF.

The chain recombines TRBV11-2 with TRBJ2-1, with 7 bases matching TRBD2. V gave up 1 base and J gave up 3 bases; unmatched junction bases: 3. This CDR3 contains 15 residues. The V gene's germline CDR1 is SGHAT and CDR2 FQNNGV. The CDR3 sequence is CASSLGAGDYNEQFF. The DNA of the CDR3 is TGTGCCAGCAGCTTAGGCGCGGGAGACTACAATGAGCAGTTCTTC.

The gene calls are TRBV6-5 and TRBJ2-7; 11 bases are a match to TRBD1. Germline V gives CDR1 MNHEY, CDR2 SVGAGI. With V trimmed by 0 bases and J by 3 bases, 4 bases remained unmatched. The CDR3 is made up of 16 amino acids. The CDR3 here is CASSYSIGTGGYEQYF. DNA for the CDR3: TGTGCCAGCAGTTACTCGATAGGGACAGGGGGCTACGAGCAGTACTTC.

The CDR3, as DNA: TGTGCCATCAGTGAGTCGGACATGAGCTCCTACGAGCAGTACTTC. Encoded protein: CAISESDMSSYEQYF. This chain links TRBV10-3 with TRBJ2-7; D possibly corresponds to TRBD1 (5 bases). In germline, CDR1 is ENHRY, CDR2 SYGVKD. The CDR3 totals 15 residues. The germline V and J ends were trimmed by 0 bases and 0 bases, with 9 bases remaining between them.

This chain links TRBV11-3 with TRBJ1-1; no clear D. The length of the CDR3 is 13 residues. Germline V gene sequence: CDR1 SGHNT, CDR2 YENEEA. The V gene lost 4 bases and the J gene lost 0 bases, with 6 bases spanning the gap. The CDR3 nucleotides are TGTGCCAGCAGCTACCATCTGAACACTGAAGCTTTCTTT. Residues: CASSYHLNTEAFF.

The genes are TRBV27 and TRBJ2-7; the match to TRBD2 covers 13 bases. The CDR3 runs to 16 residues. CDR1 MNHEY and CDR2 SMNVEV come from the germline V gene (reference sequence). The junction had 8 bases not matched to a gene; V was cut back by 5 bases and J by 4 bases. In DNA, the CDR3 is TGTGCCAGCAGTCCGCTTGGGACTAGCGGGGTTTACGAGCAGTACTTC. Amino acids: CASSPLGTSGVYEQYF.

The chain employs TRBV29-1 and TRBJ2-3; D is undetermined. The length of the CDR3 is 13 residues. V was shortened by 3 bases and J by 4 bases, with 11 bases between the two germline ends. Germline V gene lookup returns CDR1 SQVTM and CDR2 ANQGSEA. The CDR3 coding sequence is TGCAGCGTTGATAAAACGGCCCCAGATACGCAGTATTTT. Translation: CSVDKTAPDTQYF.

This sequence joins TRBV7-9 and TRBJ2-7; D possibly corresponds to TRBD1 (6 bases). The germline V and J ends were trimmed by 6 bases and 6 bases, with 12 bases remaining between them. Germline V gene lookup returns CDR1 SEHNR and CDR2 FQNEAQ (reference sequence). This CDR3 region has 12 residues. The CDR3 region is CASSFTGTEQYF. The CDR3 coding sequence is TGTGCCAGCAGTTTTACAGGGACCGAGCAGTACTTC.

V gene TRBV28 combines with J gene TRBJ1-5; D call uncertain. Germline values: CDR1 MDHEN, CDR2 SYDVKM. Trimming took 7 bases from V and 4 from J, leaving 14 bases between them. The CDR3 covers 14 residues. CDR3 sequence reads: CASNPGSLNQPQHF. Here the CDR3 DNA reads TGTGCCAGCAATCCTGGGTCGTTAAATCAGCCCCAGCATTTT.

The chain links TRBV30 to TRBJ2-5; 7 bases align to TRBD1. The ends lost 2 bases at V and 5 bases at J; junction bases unmatched: 2. Per germline, CDR1 GTSNPN and CDR2 SVGIG (reference sequence). The CDR3 totals 12 residues. CDR3 sequence reads: CAWSTGVETQYF. The CDR3 DNA reads as TGTGCCTGGAGTACAGGGGTCGAGACCCAGTACTTC.

The chain joins TRBV5-1 to TRBJ2-3; D unresolved. Trimming cost V 0 bases and J 4 bases, with 6 bases left between them. Germline V gene sequence: CDR1 SGHRS, CDR2 YFSETQ. The CDR3 spans 13 residues. CDR3 amino acids: CASSLVGADTQYF. The CDR3 DNA reads TGCGCCAGCAGCTTGGTGGGTGCAGATACGCAGTATTTT. The full variable domain, with the rest looked up from reference TRBV5-1 and TRBJ2-3, is KAGVTQTPRYLIKTRGQQVTLSCSPISGHRSVSWYQQTPGQGLQFLFEYFSETQRNKGNFPGRFSGRQFSNSRSEMNVSTLELGDSALYLCASSLVGADTQYFGPGTRLTVL.